Sequencing of this T cell receptor beta chain was carried out in a study of T cell responses to AZD1222 COVID-19 vaccine. With respect to this clone: Its antigen is unknown.

Study conclusions and caveats: Repertoire sampling happened only post peak T cell response. Donors skewed white British and female; clonal diversity was possibly underestimated.

Measured with immunoSEQ multiplex PCR; TCRdb has only the in-frame clones, and not every one. This sample yields some 100,000 clones, of which more than 75% are seen a single time; less than 3.5% belongs to the top ten. CDR1 and CDR2 (germline): KGHSH, LQKENI. Trimming took 4 bases from V and 4 from J; bases not matched to a gene: 14. This CDR3 region has 17 residues. This chain connects TRBV18 to TRBJ1-1; 8 nucleotides match TRBD1. This clonotype originated in an adult in good health. The sequencing here drew on peripheral blood, taken on day 0 of AZD1222 vaccination. The CDR3 sequence is CASSRSRTGSLGTEAFF. The CDR3 coding sequence is TGTGCCAGCTCACGAAGCAGGACAGGGAGCCTCGGCACTGAAGCTTTCTTT.